This T cell receptor beta chain was captured by sequencing in a study of identical twins. Whole-study results and caveats: The abundant beta clonotypes from cord blood had fewer insertions, and memory repertoires had none of this. Analyses based on zero insertions could be partly confounded by invariant MAIT and iNKT cells. Without tracking the same donors, conclusions rested on cross-sectional statistical analysis.

This clonotype was seen only a few times. The antigen is undetermined. Template switching added a universal primer site, and cDNA bore unique molecular identifiers. MiXCR, run by TCRdb on the 5' RACE reads, gives a single entry per CDR3 protein. This table has approximately 890,000 distinct CDR3 sequences, about 12% appearing once. The same sample was also studied in work on yellow fever vaccine responses in identical twins.

The sequence derives from a woman aged 18-29 years in good health. The sequencing input was PBMCs.

CDR3 sequence (DNA): TGTGCCAGCAGTTCTCAGAGACTAGCGATCTACAATGAGCAGTTCTTC. It specifies CASSSQRLAIYNEQFF. The chain recombines TRBV28 with TRBJ2-1, with 8 bases aligning to TRBD2. V shed 4 bases, J shed 3 bases, and the junction held 8 bases outside the gene matches. CDR3 length equals 16 residues. The germline V gene has CDR1 MDHEN and CDR2 SYDVKM.